This TCR beta chain was identified in a study of T cell responses to AZD1222 COVID-19 vaccine (dated by TCRdb to about 2021). A note on the overall study: TCR sequencing was performed for 230 to 250 trial participants, of whom about 210 were given two doses of AZD1222 and around 26 were given two doses of MenACWY control vaccine. Trial participants were enrolled by age into 18-55, 56-69 and 70-plus year subgroups, with roughly 150, 30 and 60 TCR-sequenced participants respectively.

Unmatched junction bases come to 8, with V trimmed by 6 bases and J by 4 bases. The CDR3 contains 14 residues, cysteine and phenylalanine counted. Of the read, only the CDR3 DNA is kept; its 42 bases are in frame from base 1. For CDR1 and CDR2, the germline V gene lists MDHEN and SYDVKM. Reading the label with the study, this specimen's time point is: about 28 days (+/-7) after the second vaccine dose. AZD1222 recipients whose second dose came at about 4 weeks and those whose second dose came at about 12 weeks were combined into one group, since spike-specific TCR depth and breadth did not differ between the two schedules. The vaccinee samples were drawn from two UK trials, COV001 and COV002, one of which was a single-blind randomized controlled phase 2/3 trial testing AZD1222 (ChAdOx1 nCoV-19) in healthy adults. For TCRbeta chain sequencing, PBMC samples from trial participants were taken at day 0 and at day 28 after the second dose.

The CDR3 regions of human TCRbeta chains were analyzed by immunosequencing. The source study handled its data this way. TCRs in the repertoires were compared against a reference library of SARS-CoV-2-specific TCRs that had been generated with the MIRA antigen-specificity platform. Breadth was defined as the fraction of unique TCRs that were SARS-CoV-2-associated. Depth was defined as the fraction of total T cells that were SARS-CoV-2-associated. Using the MIRA data, each spike-specific TCR was assigned both to the spike region to which the TCR was reactive and to a CD4 or CD8 class. Log10-transformed breadth and depth values were compared by one-way ANOVA with Sidak's multiple comparisons tests. TCRdb carries this immuneACCESS record with in-frame sequences only. Its versions omit some clonotypes, under half of them owing to an unresolved V gene in the studies checked, with the rest unexplained. V, J and clone size are taken as reported in that table, and D and trimming were inferred from the DNA itself. Within this sample are under 130,000 clones, with approximately 92% of them counted one time only. About 40% of the sample comes from the top ten.

Findings and caveats that apply to the study as a whole: Participants were mostly white British, with more females than males. The authors suggested clonal diversity may have been underestimated. After two AZD1222 doses, spike-specific TCR breadth and depth were significantly higher than at day 0 and than in MenACWY recipients. Because no samples from the day 14 peak response were available, repertoires could be characterized only after the peak T cell response. The 56-69-year group was small, and its depth increase did not reach significance, likely because of low power. The vaccine-associated CD4 TCRs covered the entire spike protein, and the dominant responses fell in regions 160-218 and 743-854. Conclusions about previously exposed vaccinees are limited, since just six or seven AZD1222 recipients were seropositive for SARS-CoV-2 at baseline. Epitopes outside the regions mutated in the B.1.351 and B.1.1.7 variants were reportedly recognized by nearly half of the unique spike-specific TCRs.

Comments on this clone: It has no known antigen specificity. No clone much larger than this one lies a single base away; base qualities are absent.

This clonotype was sampled from an adult who received the AZD1222 COVID-19 vaccine. This receptor chain uses TRBV28 and TRBJ1-1, with 7 middle bases fitting TRBD1. Sequenced material: peripheral blood, taken 28 days after the second AZD1222 dose. Here is the DNA: TGTGCCAGCAGCGACTTTACAGGGGCCACTGAAGCTTTCTTT. It codes for CASSDFTGATEAFF.